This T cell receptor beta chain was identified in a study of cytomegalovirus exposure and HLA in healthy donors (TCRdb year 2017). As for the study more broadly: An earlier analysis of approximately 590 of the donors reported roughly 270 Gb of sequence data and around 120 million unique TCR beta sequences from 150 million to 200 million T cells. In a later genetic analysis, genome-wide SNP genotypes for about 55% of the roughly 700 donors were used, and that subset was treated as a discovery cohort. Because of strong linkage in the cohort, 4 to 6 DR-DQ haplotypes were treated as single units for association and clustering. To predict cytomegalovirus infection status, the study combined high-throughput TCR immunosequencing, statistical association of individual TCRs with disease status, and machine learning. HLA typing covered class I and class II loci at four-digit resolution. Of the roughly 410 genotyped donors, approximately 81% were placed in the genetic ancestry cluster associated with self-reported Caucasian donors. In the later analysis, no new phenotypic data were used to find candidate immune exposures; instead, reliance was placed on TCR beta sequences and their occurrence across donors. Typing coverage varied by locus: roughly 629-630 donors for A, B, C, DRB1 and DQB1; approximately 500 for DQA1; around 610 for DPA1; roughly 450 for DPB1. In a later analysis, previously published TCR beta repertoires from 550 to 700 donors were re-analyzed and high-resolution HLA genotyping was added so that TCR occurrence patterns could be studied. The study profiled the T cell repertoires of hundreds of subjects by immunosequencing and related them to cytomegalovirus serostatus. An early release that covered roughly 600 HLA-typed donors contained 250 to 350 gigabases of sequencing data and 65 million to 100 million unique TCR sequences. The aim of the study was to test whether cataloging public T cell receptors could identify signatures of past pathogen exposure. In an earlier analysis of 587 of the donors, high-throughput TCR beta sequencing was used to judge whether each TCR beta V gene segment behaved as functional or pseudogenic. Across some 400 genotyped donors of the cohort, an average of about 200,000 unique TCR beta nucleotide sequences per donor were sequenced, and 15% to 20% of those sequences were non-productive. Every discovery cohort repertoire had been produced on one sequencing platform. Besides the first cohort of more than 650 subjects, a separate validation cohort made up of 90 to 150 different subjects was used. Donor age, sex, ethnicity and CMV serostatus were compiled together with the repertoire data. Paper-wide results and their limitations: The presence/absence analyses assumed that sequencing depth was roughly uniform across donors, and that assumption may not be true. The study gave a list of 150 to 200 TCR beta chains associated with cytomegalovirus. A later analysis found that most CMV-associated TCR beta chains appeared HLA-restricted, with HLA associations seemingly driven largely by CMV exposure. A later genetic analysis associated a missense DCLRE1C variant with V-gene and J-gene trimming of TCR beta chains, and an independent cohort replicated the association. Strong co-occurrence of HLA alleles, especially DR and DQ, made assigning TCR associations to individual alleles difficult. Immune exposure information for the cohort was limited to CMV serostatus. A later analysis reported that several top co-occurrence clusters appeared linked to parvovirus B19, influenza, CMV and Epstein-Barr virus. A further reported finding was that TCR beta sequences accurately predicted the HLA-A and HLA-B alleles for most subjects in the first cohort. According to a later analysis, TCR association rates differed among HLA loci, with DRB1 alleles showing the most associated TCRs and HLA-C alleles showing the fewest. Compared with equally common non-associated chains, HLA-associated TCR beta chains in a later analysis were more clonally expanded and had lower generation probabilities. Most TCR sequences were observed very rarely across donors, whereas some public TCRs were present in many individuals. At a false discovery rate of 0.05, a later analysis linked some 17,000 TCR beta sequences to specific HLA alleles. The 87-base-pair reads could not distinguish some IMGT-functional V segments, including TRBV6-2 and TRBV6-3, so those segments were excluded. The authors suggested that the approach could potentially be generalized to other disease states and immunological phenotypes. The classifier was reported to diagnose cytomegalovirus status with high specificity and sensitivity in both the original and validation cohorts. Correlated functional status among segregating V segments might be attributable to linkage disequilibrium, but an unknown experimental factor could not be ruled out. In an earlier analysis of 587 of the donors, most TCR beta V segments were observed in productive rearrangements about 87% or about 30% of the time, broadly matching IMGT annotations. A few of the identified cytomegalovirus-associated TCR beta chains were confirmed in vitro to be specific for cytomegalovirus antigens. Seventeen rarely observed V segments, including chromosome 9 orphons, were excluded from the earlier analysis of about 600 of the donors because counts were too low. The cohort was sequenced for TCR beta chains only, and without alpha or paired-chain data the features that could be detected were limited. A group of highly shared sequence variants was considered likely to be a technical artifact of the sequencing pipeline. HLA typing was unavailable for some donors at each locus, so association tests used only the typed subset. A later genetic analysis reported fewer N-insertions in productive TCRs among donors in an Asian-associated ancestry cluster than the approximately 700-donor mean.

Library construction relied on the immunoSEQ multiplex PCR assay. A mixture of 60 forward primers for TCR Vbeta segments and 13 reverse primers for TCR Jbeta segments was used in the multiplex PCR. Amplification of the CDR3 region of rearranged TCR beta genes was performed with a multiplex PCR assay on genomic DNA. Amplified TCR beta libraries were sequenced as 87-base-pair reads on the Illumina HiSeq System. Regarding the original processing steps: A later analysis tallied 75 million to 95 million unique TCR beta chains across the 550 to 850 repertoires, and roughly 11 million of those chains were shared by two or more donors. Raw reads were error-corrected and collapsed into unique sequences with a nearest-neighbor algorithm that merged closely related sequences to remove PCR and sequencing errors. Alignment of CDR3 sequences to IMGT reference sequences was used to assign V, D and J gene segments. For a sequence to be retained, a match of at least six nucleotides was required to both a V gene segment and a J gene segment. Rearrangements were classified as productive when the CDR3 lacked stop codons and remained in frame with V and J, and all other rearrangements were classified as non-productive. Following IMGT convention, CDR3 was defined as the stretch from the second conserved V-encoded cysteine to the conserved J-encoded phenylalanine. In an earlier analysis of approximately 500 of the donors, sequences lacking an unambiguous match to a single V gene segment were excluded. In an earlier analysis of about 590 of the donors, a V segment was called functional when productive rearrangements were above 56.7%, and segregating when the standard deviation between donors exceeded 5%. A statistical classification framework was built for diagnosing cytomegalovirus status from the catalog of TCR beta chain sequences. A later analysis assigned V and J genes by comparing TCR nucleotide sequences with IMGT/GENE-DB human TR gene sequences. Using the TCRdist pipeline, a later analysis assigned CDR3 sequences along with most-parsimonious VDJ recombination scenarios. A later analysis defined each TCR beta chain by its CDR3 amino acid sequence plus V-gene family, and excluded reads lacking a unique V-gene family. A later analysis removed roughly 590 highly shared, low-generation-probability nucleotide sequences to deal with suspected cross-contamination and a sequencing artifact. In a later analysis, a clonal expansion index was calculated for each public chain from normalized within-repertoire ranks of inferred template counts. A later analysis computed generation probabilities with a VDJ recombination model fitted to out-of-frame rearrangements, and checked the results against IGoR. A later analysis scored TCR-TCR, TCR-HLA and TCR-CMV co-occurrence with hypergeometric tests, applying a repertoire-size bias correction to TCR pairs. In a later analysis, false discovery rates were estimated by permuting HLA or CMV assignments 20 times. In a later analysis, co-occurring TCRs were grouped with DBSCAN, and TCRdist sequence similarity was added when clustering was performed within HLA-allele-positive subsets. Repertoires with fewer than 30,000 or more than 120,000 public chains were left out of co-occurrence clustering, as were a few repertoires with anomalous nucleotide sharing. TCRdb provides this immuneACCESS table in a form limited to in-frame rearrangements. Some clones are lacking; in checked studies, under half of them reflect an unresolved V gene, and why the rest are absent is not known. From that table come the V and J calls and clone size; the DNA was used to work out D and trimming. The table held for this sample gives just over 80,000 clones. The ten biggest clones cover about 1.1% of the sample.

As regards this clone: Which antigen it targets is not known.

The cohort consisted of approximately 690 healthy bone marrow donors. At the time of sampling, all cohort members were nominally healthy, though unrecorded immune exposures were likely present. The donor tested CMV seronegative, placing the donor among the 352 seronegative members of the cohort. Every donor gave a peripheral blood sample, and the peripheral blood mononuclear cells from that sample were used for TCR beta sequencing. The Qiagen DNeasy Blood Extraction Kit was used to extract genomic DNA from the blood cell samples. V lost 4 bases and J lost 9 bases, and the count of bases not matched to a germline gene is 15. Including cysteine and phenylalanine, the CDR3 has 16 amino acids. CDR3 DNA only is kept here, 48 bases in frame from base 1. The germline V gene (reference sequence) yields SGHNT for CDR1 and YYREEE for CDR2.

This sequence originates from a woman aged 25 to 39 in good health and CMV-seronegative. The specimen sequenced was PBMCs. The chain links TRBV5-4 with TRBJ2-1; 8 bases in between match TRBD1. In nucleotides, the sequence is TGTGCCAGCAGCCCGGAGCCTGGACAGGGCTTAGGTGAGCAGTTCTTC. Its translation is CASSPEPGQGLGEQFF. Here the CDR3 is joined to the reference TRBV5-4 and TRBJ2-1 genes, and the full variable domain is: ETGVTQSPTHLIKTRGQQVTLRCSSQSGHNTVSWYQQALGQGPQFIFQYYREEENGRGNFPPRFSGLQFPNYSSELNVNALELDDSALYLCASSPEPGQGLGEQFFGPGTRLTVL.